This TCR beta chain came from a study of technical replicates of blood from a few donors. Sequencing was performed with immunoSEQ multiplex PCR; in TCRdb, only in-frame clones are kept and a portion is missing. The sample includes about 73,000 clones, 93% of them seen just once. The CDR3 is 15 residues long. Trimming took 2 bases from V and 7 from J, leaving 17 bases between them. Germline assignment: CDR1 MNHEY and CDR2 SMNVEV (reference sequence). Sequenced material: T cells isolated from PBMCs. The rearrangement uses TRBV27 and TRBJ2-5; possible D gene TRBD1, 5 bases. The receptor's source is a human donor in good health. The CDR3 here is CASSLAPTGRRTQYF. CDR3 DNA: TGTGCCAGCAGTTTAGCCCCAACAGGTCGTCGGACCCAGTACTTC.